One sample yielded the 7 T cell receptor beta chains listed below, sequenced in a study of shared clonotypes between healthy human individuals. The repertoire was sequenced with immunoSEQ multiplex PCR; TCRdb's copy has only in-frame clones and lacks some. The sample records approximately 1,500,000 clones, approximately 97% being singletons. Sequenced material: naive CD4+ T cells sorted from blood. As for subset: CD45RA+ positively selected. These receptors all stem from a man aged 25 to 40 in good health.

The V call is TRBV10-3, the J call TRBJ2-3; 14 bases match TRBD2. Trimming took 5 bases from V and 4 from J; bases not matched to a gene: 5. Germline V CDR1 and CDR2: ENHRY, SYGVKD. This CDR3 region has 16 residues. CDR3 sequence (DNA): TGTGCCATCAGTCGAGGACTAGCGGGAGGTCCAGATACGCAGTATTTT. Protein product: CAISRGLAGGPDTQYF.

This clone came up once. Other DNA sequences from this sample encode an identical CDR3 as well. The chain is built from TRBV28 and TRBJ1-2, with D unresolved. Looked up from germline, CDR1 is MDHEN and CDR2 is SYDVKM. There are 12 residues in the CDR3. Trimming removed 5 bases at V and 5 bases at J, with 9 bases between. Written as DNA, the CDR3 is TGTGCCAGCAGTAGGAGATCTTATGGCTACACCTTC. It codes for CASSRRSYGYTF.

The chain employs TRBV9 and TRBJ2-4, with 8 bases fitting TRBD1. Looked up from germline, CDR1 is SGDLS and CDR2 is YYNGEE. CDR3 size: 14 residues. J lost 8 bases, V lost 0 bases, and 4 bases had no gene match. The CDR3 spells CASSVGQGRYIQYF. CDR3 nucleotides: TGTGCCAGCAGCGTAGGACAGGGGAGGTACATTCAGTACTTC. The whole variable domain, filled in from reference TRBV9 and TRBJ2-4, reads DSGVTQTPKHLITATGQRVTLRCSPRSGDLSVYWYQQSLDQGLQFLIQYYNGEERAKGNILERFSAQQFPDLHSELNLSSLELGDSALYFCASSVGQGRYIQYFGAGTRLSVL.

In this sample, this clone turned up once. The sample holds other DNA sequences that translate to the same CDR3. This chain links TRBV9 with TRBJ2-7, with D possibly matching TRBD2 (6 bases). V was cut by 4 bases and J by 1 base, with 12 bases left in between. Germline V CDR1 and CDR2: SGDLS, YYNGEE. This CDR3 has 14 residues. This CDR3 is CASSFGSLSYEQYF. CDR3 DNA sequence: TGTGCCAGCAGCTTCGGGAGCCTATCCTACGAGCAGTACTTC.

The V gene is TRBV9, the J gene TRBJ2-2; D is uncertain. V shed 3 bases and J shed 4 bases, with 16 bases lying between them. This CDR3 contains 16 residues. Germline lookup yields CDR1 SGDLS and CDR2 YYNGEE. The CDR3 DNA follows: TGTGCCAGCAGCGCGCACCCAACGGGCATCACCGGGGAGCTGTTTTTT. It specifies CASSAHPTGITGELFF.

This rearrangement joins TRBV19 to TRBJ1-4; TRBD1 aligns across 7 bases. The CDR3 loop spans 14 amino acids. CDR1 and CDR2 from the germline V gene are LNHDA and SQIVND (reference sequence). Trimming at V came to 6 bases and at J to 8 bases, leaving 9 bases not matched to a gene. Here the CDR3 reads CASRVQGIEEKLFF. The CDR3 DNA follows: TGTGCCAGTAGGGTACAGGGGATAGAAGAAAAACTGTTTTTT.

The chain carries TRBV14 and TRBJ2-5; D is perhaps TRBD1 or TRBD2 (5 bases each). There are 17 residues in the CDR3. The V end was cut by 4 bases, the J end by 0 bases, with 18 bases between. Germline lookup yields CDR1 SGHDN and CDR2 FVKESK. The CDR3 region is CASSPRIGAMYQETQYF. The CDR3 DNA sequence: TGTGCCAGCAGCCCAAGAATCGGGGCCATGTACCAAGAGACCCAGTACTTC.